One sample yielded the 14 T cell receptor beta chains listed below, sequenced in a study of cytomegalovirus exposure and HLA in healthy donors. The study ran its PCR with 60 Vbeta and 13 Jbeta primers. TCRdb's copy holds only in-frame clones and misses some; the assay was immunoSEQ multiplex PCR. The specimen's table records 130,000 to 150,000 clones. The sequenced sample was PBMCs. Every receptor here comes from a male donor in good health and CMV-seronegative.

This rearrangement joins TRBV4-1 to TRBJ1-2, with no clear D. Trimming cost V 1 base and J 6 bases, with 15 bases left between them. CDR1 MGHRA and CDR2 YSYEKL come from the germline V gene. The CDR3 sequence is 15 residues long. CDR3 DNA sequence: TGCGCCAGCAGCCAAGCCCTGGTACTCCTCGATGGCTACACCTTC. Its translation is CASSQALVLLDGYTF.

The chain links TRBV30 to TRBJ1-2; unclear D gene. Germline V gives CDR1 GTSNPN, CDR2 SVGIG (reference sequence). The CDR3 totals 12 residues. Trimming removed 4 bases at V and 7 bases at J, with 13 bases between. The CDR3 sequence: CAWTTERGGYTF. The CDR3 DNA sequence: TGTGCCTGGACGACGGAACGGGGTGGCTACACCTTC. Together with reference TRBV30 and TRBJ1-2, the CDR3 gives the full variable domain: SQTIHQWPATLVQPVGSPLSLECTVEGTSNPNLYWYRQAAGRGLQLLFYSVGIGQISSEVPQNLSASRPQDRQFILSSKKLLLSDSGFYLCAWTTERGGYTFGSGTRLTVV.

The J gene is TRBJ2-2, the V gene TRBV30; 12 bases match TRBD2. The V gene's germline CDR1 is GTSNPN and CDR2 SVGIG (reference sequence). The V and J ends lost 5 bases and 1 base, in that order; junction bases with no gene match: 8. CDR3 length: 17 residues. The CDR3 DNA follows: TGTGCCTGGGGGATCCGGACTAGCGGGAAGAACACCGGGGAGCTGTTTTTT. It yields the protein CAWGIRTSGKNTGELFF.

This rearrangement joins TRBV7-2 to TRBJ1-5; 9 bases fit TRBD1. Germline V gives CDR1 SGHTA, CDR2 FQGNSA. The CDR3 loop spans 16 amino acids. V lost 5 bases to trimming and J lost 8 bases; unmatched junction nucleotides: 13. CDR3 in amino acids: CASSLRDREGVKPQHF. CDR3 sequence (DNA): TGTGCCAGCAGCCTGAGGGACAGGGAAGGGGTCAAGCCCCAGCATTTT.

The V call is TRBV30, the J call TRBJ2-1; D call uncertain. V lost 3 bases to trimming and J lost 8 bases, with 5 bases between them. The germline gives CDR1 GTSNPN, CDR2 SVGIG (reference sequence). This CDR3 is 10 amino acids long. In DNA, the CDR3 is TGTGCCTGGAGCTATTATGAGCAGTTCTTC. Protein product: CAWSYYEQFF.

This chain links TRBV7-6 with TRBJ2-3; 8 bases align to TRBD2. The junction had 2 bases not matched to a gene; V was cut back by 1 base and J by 2 bases. This CDR3 has 15 amino acids. CDR1 is SGHVS, CDR2 FNYEAQ, per germline. The CDR3 coding sequence is TGTGCCAGCAGCTTAGGGACTAGCTACACAGATACGCAGTATTTT. Amino acid sequence: CASSLGTSYTDTQYF.

The chain uses TRBV25-1 and TRBJ2-5; 9 bases line up with TRBD1. V gave up 3 bases and J gave up 2 bases; unmatched junction bases: 7. Germline V gene lookup returns CDR1 MGHDK and CDR2 SYGVNS. The CDR3 runs to 16 residues. This chain's CDR3 is CASSDSLGTGQETQYF. CDR3 nucleotides: TGTGCCAGCAGTGACTCGCTCGGGACAGGGCAAGAGACCCAGTACTTC.

The chain recombines TRBV6-5 with TRBJ2-7; 9 bases agree with TRBD2. V dropped 6 bases and J dropped 4; count of bases not matched to a gene: 4. From germline, CDR1 is MNHEY and CDR2 SVGAGI. This CDR3 is built from 13 residues. The CDR3 here is CASSRAGGYEQYF. CDR3 in DNA: TGTGCCAGCAGCCGGGCGGGGGGGTACGAGCAGTACTTC.

The V gene is TRBV6-6, the J gene TRBJ2-1; TRBD1 might be the D (6 bases). This CDR3 is built from 13 residues. Germline-derived CDR1 and CDR2 are MNHNY and SVGAGI (reference sequence). Trimming cost V 4 bases and J 4 bases, with 8 bases left between them. The CDR3 sequence: CASSSDRYNEQFF. CDR3 in DNA: TGTGCCAGCAGTTCCGACAGGTACAATGAGCAGTTCTTC.

J is TRBJ1-5 and V is TRBV19; perhaps TRBD1 as D (5 bases). V lost 5 bases to trimming and J lost 1 base, with 9 bases between them. Germline CDR1 is LNHDA and CDR2 is SQIVND (reference sequence). This CDR3 contains 14 residues. The DNA for the CDR3 is TGTGCCAGTAGTCCTCAGGGAAGCAATCAGCCCCAGCATTTT. This sequence encodes CASSPQGSNQPQHF. Full variable domain (missing parts from reference TRBV19 and TRBJ1-5): DGGITQSPKYLFRKEGQNVTLSCEQNLNHDAMYWYRQDPGQGLRLIYYSQIVNDFQKGDIAEGYSVSREKKESFPLTVTSAQKNPTAFYLCASSPQGSNQPQHFGDGTRLSIL.

V is TRBV18 and J is TRBJ1-3, with D uncertain. Germline V gene data show CDR1 as KGHSH and CDR2 as LQKENI. Between the trimmed V and J ends, which lost 4 bases and 0 bases, there was a span of 13 bases. This CDR3 contains 16 residues. This chain's CDR3 is CASSQGVLNSGNTIYF. CDR3 nucleotides: TGTGCCAGCTCACAGGGAGTACTCAACTCTGGAAACACCATATATTTT.

The chain employs TRBV6-1 and TRBJ2-5, with no clear D. The CDR3 spans 13 residues. Trimming took 6 bases from V and 5 from J, leaving 13 bases between them. CDR1 is MNHNS and CDR2 is SASEGT in the germline V gene. Here the CDR3 reads CASSIRLRETQYF. The CDR3 nucleotides read TGTGCCAGCAGCATACGGTTGCGGGAGACCCAGTACTTC.

The V and J genes are TRBV27 and TRBJ1-2, with D unclear. The CDR3 is made up of 15 amino acids. Germline V lookup: CDR1 MNHEY, CDR2 SMNVEV (reference sequence). Trimming took 2 bases from V and 3 from J, leaving 13 bases between them. For the CDR3, the DNA is TGTGCCAGCAGTTTACAGGCCTCCGGGGACTATGGCTACACCTTC. As protein: CASSLQASGDYGYTF.

The chain is built from TRBV11-2 and TRBJ2-1, with D hard to call. This CDR3 has 15 residues. V was pared by 1 base and J by 6 bases, with 13 bases between. Looked up from germline, CDR1 is SGHAT and CDR2 is FQNNGV. For the CDR3, the DNA is TGTGCCAGCAGCTTAGCTGCTACCCTCCTCAATGAGCAGTTCTTC. Translating it yields CASSLAATLLNEQFF.